The 30 T cell receptor beta chains below all came from one sample that was sequenced in a study of OX40 agonist ivuxolimab in advanced cancers. Method: immunoSEQ multiplex PCR; TCRdb's copy keeps in-frame clones and lacks some. Among about 77,000 clones listed, approximately 93% were seen once. Sequenced here: CD4+ or CD8+ T cells sorted from blood, sampled in a trial of the OX40 agonist ivuxolimab. The receptors were sampled from an adult with an advanced solid tumor such as melanoma, head and neck, liver or kidney cancer.

This chain uses TRBV28 with TRBJ2-6; D perhaps matches TRBD2 (6 bases). The CDR3 is 17 amino acids. Germline values: CDR1 MDHEN, CDR2 SYDVKM. V was trimmed by 1 base and J by 4 bases, leaving 14 bases between them. CDR3 bases: TGTGCCAGCAGTTTATACTACCCGCGGGACGGGGCCAACGTCCTGACTTTC. This encodes CASSLYYPRDGANVLTF.

The V call is TRBV7-2, the J call TRBJ2-7; D call uncertain. This CDR3 has 14 amino acids. With 6 bases removed from V and 6 bases from J, the gap between germline ends came to 18 bases. CDR1 is SGHTA, CDR2 FQGNSA, per germline. Here the CDR3 DNA reads TGTGCCAGCAGTTTAACCAGCGAGGTGGGCGAGCAGTACTTC. It codes for CASSLTSEVGEQYF.

This chain joins TRBV27 and TRBJ1-2; a weak D match, TRBD1 (5 bases). With 5 bases removed from V and 4 bases from J, the gap between germline ends came to 17 bases. CDR1 and CDR2 from the germline V gene are MNHEY and SMNVEV (reference sequence). The CDR3 sequence is 15 residues long. Written as DNA, the CDR3 is TGTGCCAGCAGTCCCTTCGGGGGGGACCCCTATGGCTACACCTTC. Translated, it gives CASSPFGGDPYGYTF.

The V call is TRBV2, the J call TRBJ1-6; 10 nucleotides align to TRBD1. The V segment lost 8 bases and the J segment 7 bases; nucleotides outside the gene matches: 11. Germline-derived CDR1 and CDR2 are SNHLY and FYNNEI. The CDR3 extends over 16 amino acids. The CDR3 DNA sequence: TGTGCCAGCGGGCAGACAGGGGGCGATCGGAATTCACCCCTCCACTTT. It yields the protein CASGQTGGDRNSPLHF.

J is TRBJ2-2 and V is TRBV5-1; 11 positions match TRBD2. This CDR3 region has 18 residues. Germline V CDR1 and CDR2: SGHRS, YFSETQ. After removal of 4 bases from V and 5 bases from J, the junction contained 13 bases not matched to a gene. CDR3 protein: CASSTRGLAGGRTGELFF. Written as DNA, the CDR3 is TGCGCCAGCAGCACAAGGGGGCTAGCGGGAGGTCGGACCGGGGAGCTGTTTTTT.

The chain combines TRBV6-1 with TRBJ2-7, with D perhaps matching TRBD1 (6 bases). The germline gives CDR1 MNHNS, CDR2 SASEGT. The V gene lost 4 bases and the J gene lost 7 bases, with 17 bases spanning the gap. CDR3 length equals 14 residues. The CDR3 here is CASSGPGHSGEQYF. The CDR3 nucleotides are TGTGCCAGCAGTGGCCCGGGACACTCGGGGGAGCAGTACTTC.

The chain links TRBV4-3 to TRBJ2-7, with 8 bases matching TRBD1. Germline trimming cut 4 bases from V and 3 bases from J; bases unmatched to any gene: 11. This CDR3 is built from 16 residues. Per the germline V gene, CDR1 is LGHNA and CDR2 is YSLEER. The CDR3 DNA reads TGCGCCAGCAGCCCTAGTGCGACAGGGGAACGCTACGAGCAGTACTTC. Translation: CASSPSATGERYEQYF.

The chain uses TRBV27 and TRBJ1-2; 9 bases are shared with TRBD1. This CDR3 region has 15 residues. With V trimmed by 6 bases and J by 2 bases, 7 bases remained unmatched. The germline gives CDR1 MNHEY, CDR2 SMNVEV (reference sequence). The CDR3 reads CASSPVGTGNYGYTF. DNA of the CDR3: TGTGCCAGCAGCCCGGTAGGGACAGGGAACTATGGCTACACCTTC.

The J gene is TRBJ2-2, the V gene TRBV4-3; 9 nucleotides match TRBD2. Trimming removed 6 bases from V and 4 bases from J; junction bases left unmatched: 3. The germline gives CDR1 LGHNA, CDR2 YSLEER. CDR3 size: 14 residues. The CDR3 protein is CASSPGLATGELFF. The CDR3 nucleotides read TGCGCCAGCAGTCCGGGACTAGCCACCGGGGAGCTGTTTTTT.

The chain uses TRBV27 and TRBJ2-7, with D tentatively TRBD1 (6 bases). Germline lookup yields CDR1 MNHEY and CDR2 SMNVEV (reference sequence). Trimming pared 1 base from V and 0 bases from J, leaving 16 bases between. The CDR3 consists of 17 residues. CDR3 residues: CASSLLDPRQASYEQYF. CDR3 nucleotides: TGTGCCAGCAGTTTATTAGACCCCCGACAGGCCTCCTACGAGCAGTACTTC.

This clone was picked up one time. CDR3 protein: CASSLSMSTDTQYF. The CDR3, as DNA: TGTGCCAGCAGTTTATCGATGAGCACAGATACGCAGTATTTT. The genes are TRBV27 and TRBJ2-3, with D hard to call. The CDR3 runs 14 residues. Germline assignment: CDR1 MNHEY and CDR2 SMNVEV (reference sequence). The V gene lost 0 bases and the J gene lost 0 bases, with 4 bases spanning the gap.

The gene calls are TRBV19 and TRBJ2-1; D gene uncertain. The V and J ends lost 7 bases and 8 bases respectively, with 15 bases between them. CDR1 is LNHDA, CDR2 SQIVND, per germline (reference sequence). The CDR3 is made up of 13 amino acids. In DNA form, the CDR3 reads TGTGCCAGTAATCGGGCCGGCGATTATGAGCAGTTCTTC. This codes for CASNRAGDYEQFF.

The table lists this clone with a count of one. This rearrangement joins TRBV6-5 to TRBJ2-7; 7 bases fit TRBD2. The V and J ends lost 2 bases and 3 bases, in that order; junction bases with no gene match: 7. CDR3 length equals 15 residues. The germline V gene encodes CDR1 MNHEY and CDR2 SVGAGI. The CDR3 spells CASSYGGGSGYEQYF. CDR3 DNA: TGTGCCAGCAGTTACGGCGGCGGGAGTGGCTACGAGCAGTACTTC.

This chain links TRBV5-6 with TRBJ2-7; maybe TRBD1 (7 bases). With 0 bases removed from V and 7 bases from J, the gap between germline ends came to 14 bases. CDR3 length equals 14 residues. Germline V gene sequence: CDR1 SGHDT, CDR2 YYEEEE. CDR3 residues: CASSLGQGGYEQYF. The CDR3 DNA reads as TGTGCCAGCAGCTTGGGACAGGGAGGTTATGAGCAGTACTTC.

The V call is TRBV7-9, the J call TRBJ1-1; D is unclear. The CDR3 loop spans 12 amino acids. Trimming took 2 bases from V and 4 from J, leaving 5 bases between them. CDR1 and CDR2 from the germline V gene are SEHNR and FQNEAQ (reference sequence). The CDR3 DNA sequence: TGTGCCAGCAGCTTAATAGGCACTGAAGCTTTCTTT. This gives the protein CASSLIGTEAFF.

The chain joins TRBV19 to TRBJ1-5; no clear D gene. CDR3 length equals 15 residues. Germline V gene lookup returns CDR1 LNHDA and CDR2 SQIVND (reference sequence). The V end was cut by 7 bases, the J end by 3 bases, with 16 bases between. CDR3: CASTPWLRDNQPQHF. In nucleotides, the CDR3 is TGTGCCAGTACCCCCTGGTTGCGCGACAATCAGCCCCAGCATTTT.

The J gene is TRBJ2-3, the V gene TRBV9; TRBD2 agrees at 11 bases. V shed 4 bases and J 2 bases; nucleotides not matched to a gene: 6. This CDR3 is built from 16 residues. Germline V CDR1 and CDR2: SGDLS, YYNGEE. CDR3 loop: CASSLGTSGITDTQYF. The CDR3 region has the DNA TGTGCCAGCAGCCTGGGGACTAGCGGAATCACAGATACGCAGTATTTT.

This chain connects TRBV5-6 to TRBJ2-5; no clear D. Germline CDR1 is SGHDT and CDR2 is YYEEEE. The CDR3 length is 17 residues. Trimming took off 1 base at V and 2 bases at J, with 18 bases between the two ends. The CDR3 reads CASSLYGRSSAQETQYF. The CDR3 coding sequence is TGTGCCAGCAGCTTGTATGGGCGTAGCAGCGCACAAGAGACCCAGTACTTC.

The CDR3 sequence is CASSSDRGLSGYTF. For the CDR3, the DNA is TGTGCCAGCAGTTCGGACAGGGGGCTGAGCGGCTACACCTTC. The chain is built from TRBV7-9 and TRBJ1-2, with 11 bases aligning to TRBD1. The CDR3 contains 14 residues. CDR1 SEHNR and CDR2 FQNEAQ come from the germline V gene (reference sequence). V shed 6 bases and J 8 bases; nucleotides not matched to a gene: 8. The variable domain in full, with the rest retrieved from reference TRBV7-9 and TRBJ1-2, is DTGVSQNPRHKITKRGQNVTFRCDPISEHNRLYWYRQTLGQGPEFLTYFQNEAQLEKSRLLSDRFSAERPKGSFSTLEIQRTEQGDSAMYLCASSSDRGLSGYTFGSGTRLTVV.

The chain uses TRBV4-3 and TRBJ1-5; D is ambiguous. CDR1 and CDR2 (germline): LGHNA, YSLEER. The V and J ends lost 0 bases and 0 bases respectively, with 9 bases between them. The CDR3 length is 16 residues. CDR3 bases: TGCGCCAGCAGCCAAGATCGGTGGAGTAGCAATCAGCCCCAGCATTTT. It yields the protein CASSQDRWSSNQPQHF.

The CDR3 DNA follows: TGCAGCGTGACCGGGACTAGCGGACCCTACGAGCAGTACTTC. Its protein is CSVTGTSGPYEQYF. The chain recombines TRBV29-1 with TRBJ2-7; TRBD2 matches at 11 bases. V shed 6 bases and J 2 bases; nucleotides not matched to a gene: 6. Germline V gives CDR1 SQVTM, CDR2 ANQGSEA. CDR3 length equals 14 residues.

The J gene is TRBJ2-1, the V gene TRBV4-3, with a tentative D call TRBD1 (5 bases). Germline lookup yields CDR1 LGHNA and CDR2 YSLEER. This CDR3 is built from 20 residues. Trimming removed 0 bases from V and 0 bases from J, with 21 bases in between. This CDR3 reads CASSQDLALGASSSYNEQFF. DNA for the CDR3: TGCGCCAGCAGCCAAGATTTAGCCCTAGGGGCGTCGAGCTCCTACAATGAGCAGTTCTTC.

The V call is TRBV7-7, the J call TRBJ2-1; no reliable D call. V lost 5 bases and J lost 5, with 10 bases in between. CDR1 is SSHAT and CDR2 is FNYEAQ in the germline V gene (reference sequence). The CDR3 loop spans 13 amino acids. The CDR3 sequence: CASSQALNNEQFF. CDR3 nucleotides: TGTGCCAGCAGCCAGGCTCTTAACAATGAGCAGTTCTTC.

The V gene is TRBV30, the J gene TRBJ2-5; maybe TRBD1 (6 bases). V dropped 5 bases and J dropped 9 bases, with 19 bases sitting between them. CDR3 size: 13 residues. Germline-derived CDR1 and CDR2 are GTSNPN and SVGIG (reference sequence). In DNA, the CDR3 is TGTGCCTGGTCCGGGACAACTTTGGGCCCCCAGTACTTC. It translates to CAWSGTTLGPQYF. Using reference TRBV30 and TRBJ2-5 for the parts outside the CDR3, the full variable domain is SQTIHQWPATLVQPVGSPLSLECTVEGTSNPNLYWYRQAAGRGLQLLFYSVGIGQISSEVPQNLSASRPQDRQFILSSKKLLLSDSGFYLCAWSGTTLGPQYFGPGTRLLVL.

The chain uses TRBV4-1 and TRBJ2-2; D ambiguous. V was shortened by 6 bases and J by 5 bases, with 16 bases between the two germline ends. The CDR3 length is 15 residues. CDR1 and CDR2 from the germline V gene are MGHRA and YSYEKL. The CDR3 reads CASSPTPGGTGELFF. CDR3 nucleotide sequence: TGCGCCAGCAGTCCCACCCCAGGTGGGACCGGGGAGCTGTTTTTT.

The chain has TRBV7-2 and TRBJ1-1; TRBD1 matches at 9 bases. Per the germline V gene, CDR1 is SGHTA and CDR2 is FQGNSA. Losses at the gene ends were 2 bases for V and 5 bases for J; bases not matched to a gene: 6. The CDR3 runs to 15 residues. CDR3 region: CASSLLQGAGTEAFF. CDR3 nucleotide sequence: TGTGCCAGCAGCTTATTACAGGGGGCAGGGACTGAAGCTTTCTTT. The full variable domain, in which reference TRBV7-2 and TRBJ1-1 provide the parts outside the CDR3, is GAGVSQSPSNKVTEKGKDVELRCDPISGHTALYWYRQSLGQGLEFLIYFQGNSAPDKSGLPSDRFSAERTGGSVSTLTIQRTQQEDSAVYLCASSLLQGAGTEAFFGQGTRLTVV.

The chain employs TRBV7-9 and TRBJ2-7; the D is unclear. The CDR3 length is 12 residues. Between the trimmed V and J ends, which lost 6 bases and 5 bases, there was a span of 11 bases. From germline, CDR1 is SEHNR and CDR2 FQNEAQ (reference sequence). CDR3 protein: CASSPEPHEQYF. CDR3 sequence (DNA): TGTGCCAGCAGTCCAGAGCCCCACGAGCAGTACTTC.

This clone was detected a few times. The chain has TRBV10-1 and TRBJ1-3, with TRBD1 matching over 8 bases. The CDR3 contains 11 residues. CDR1 is WNHNN, CDR2 SYGVQD, per germline (reference sequence). CDR3 loop: CAADRADTIYF. CDR3 coding DNA: TGCGCGGCGGACAGGGCTGACACCATATATTTT.

The rearrangement uses TRBV19 and TRBJ2-1, with 9 positions matching TRBD1. Per germline, CDR1 LNHDA and CDR2 SQIVND (reference sequence). V dropped 5 bases and J dropped 5; count of bases not matched to a gene: 10. There are 16 residues in the CDR3. Here the CDR3 reads CASSLARDRADNEQFF. CDR3 in DNA: TGTGCCAGTAGTCTGGCTAGGGACAGGGCGGACAATGAGCAGTTCTTC.

The chain is built from TRBV6-5 and TRBJ2-3, with 11 bases that match TRBD1. V gave up 6 bases and J gave up 4 bases; unmatched junction bases: 6. Per the germline V gene, CDR1 is MNHEY and CDR2 is SVGAGI. The CDR3 sequence is 15 residues long. The CDR3 region is CASSPGQGASDTQYF. CDR3 coding DNA: TGTGCCAGCAGCCCCGGACAGGGGGCATCAGATACGCAGTATTTT.